A single sample gave rise to the 10 T cell receptor beta chains below, sequenced in a study of cytomegalovirus exposure and HLA in healthy donors. PCR employed 60 Vbeta and 13 Jbeta primers. Assay used: immunoSEQ multiplex PCR; TCRdb lists only in-frame clones, some missing. This repertoire includes 150,000 to 200,000 clones. The sequenced sample consisted of PBMCs. These receptors originate from a boy between 10 and 17 years old in good health and CMV-seronegative.

This chain links TRBV7-2 with TRBJ1-2, with 9 bases identical to TRBD1. The CDR3 has 15 amino acids. Germline V gene sequence: CDR1 SGHTA, CDR2 FQGNSA. J lost 4 bases, V lost 2 bases, and 5 bases had no gene match. For the CDR3, the DNA is TGTGCCAGCAGCTTACGGCGGACAGGGGCCTATGGCTACACCTTC. Protein product: CASSLRRTGAYGYTF.

The chain carries TRBV7-6 and TRBJ1-3; D not resolved. There are 13 residues in the CDR3. The ends were cut back, 4 bases at V and 3 bases at J, with 7 bases in the middle. Germline V CDR1 and CDR2: SGHVS, FNYEAQ. The CDR3 bases are TGTGCCAGCAGCTCACAACATGGAAACACCATATATTTT. It yields the protein CASSSQHGNTIYF. The entire variable domain, with the rest obtained from reference TRBV7-6 and TRBJ1-3, is as follows: GAGVSQSPRYKVTKRGQDVALRCDPISGHVSLYWYRQALGQGPEFLTYFNYEAQQDKSGLPNDRFSAERPEGSISTLTIQRTEQRDSAMYRCASSSQHGNTIYFGEGSWLTVV.

This rearrangement joins TRBV5-1 to TRBJ2-7; tentative D call: TRBD1 (6 bases). Trimming took off 3 bases at V and 1 base at J, with 8 bases between the two ends. CDR1 is SGHRS, CDR2 YFSETQ, per germline. The CDR3 loop spans 13 amino acids. In nucleotides, the CDR3 is TGCGCCAGCAGCTATGGACAGTCCTACGAGCAGTACTTC. Protein: CASSYGQSYEQYF. Based on the CDR3 plus reference TRBV5-1 and TRBJ2-7, the full variable domain is KAGVTQTPRYLIKTRGQQVTLSCSPISGHRSVSWYQQTPGQGLQFLFEYFSETQRNKGNFPGRFSGRQFSNSRSEMNVSTLELGDSALYLCASSYGQSYEQYFGPGTRLTVT.

The J gene is TRBJ1-5, the V gene TRBV18; maybe TRBD1 (5 bases). With 1 base removed from V and 5 bases from J, the gap between germline ends came to 15 bases. The CDR3 runs to 16 residues. Per the germline V gene, CDR1 is KGHSH and CDR2 is LQKENI. The CDR3 bases are TGTGCCAGCTCACCACGTCGCCTGGGGGAGGATCAGCCCCAGCATTTT. As protein: CASSPRRLGEDQPQHF.

This chain connects TRBV5-1 to TRBJ2-2, with 7 bases identical to TRBD1. The V gene's germline CDR1 is SGHRS and CDR2 YFSETQ. The CDR3 is made up of 15 amino acids. The junction had 1 base not matched to a gene; V was cut back by 1 base and J by 1 base. The CDR3 region is CASSLQGVNTGELFF. The CDR3 nucleotides read TGCGCCAGCAGCTTGCAGGGGGTGAACACCGGGGAGCTGTTTTTT. The whole variable domain, remainder taken from reference TRBV5-1 and TRBJ2-2, is KAGVTQTPRYLIKTRGQQVTLSCSPISGHRSVSWYQQTPGQGLQFLFEYFSETQRNKGNFPGRFSGRQFSNSRSEMNVSTLELGDSALYLCASSLQGVNTGELFFGEGSRLTVL.

The chain's CDR3 is CSVGLPGQGTNTGELFF. Written as DNA, the CDR3 is TGCAGCGTCGGCCTCCCGGGACAGGGGACGAACACCGGGGAGCTGTTTTTT. The chain couples TRBV29-1 to TRBJ2-2; 10 bases map to TRBD1. Looked up from germline, CDR1 is SQVTM and CDR2 is ANQGSEA. The ends lost 6 bases at V and 0 bases at J; junction bases unmatched: 10. The CDR3 is 17 residues long.

The chain links TRBV9 to TRBJ1-2; 7 bases are shared with TRBD1. V shed 4 bases, J shed 7 bases, and the junction held 1 base outside the gene matches. The CDR3 has 11 residues. Germline V gene data show CDR1 as SGDLS and CDR2 as YYNGEE. The CDR3 reads CASSSGGGYTF. CDR3 DNA: TGTGCCAGCAGCTCAGGGGGTGGCTACACCTTC.

This chain joins TRBV6-6 and TRBJ2-7; 9 positions agree with TRBD1. The trim removed 7 bases at V and 3 bases at J, leaving 7 bases unmatched. The CDR3 sequence is 14 residues long. From germline, CDR1 is MNHNY and CDR2 SVGAGI (reference sequence). CDR3 residues: CASTPGQGFYEQYF. CDR3 bases: TGTGCCAGCACCCCGGGACAGGGATTCTACGAGCAGTACTTC.

In nucleotides, the CDR3 is TGCGCCAGCAGCCCGGTAGCGGGGGGTGATGAGCAGTTCTTC. This sequence encodes CASSPVAGGDEQFF. This chain uses TRBV5-1 with TRBJ2-1; 10 bases are shared with TRBD2. Germline CDR1 SGHRS, CDR2 YFSETQ. The V and J ends lost 4 bases and 8 bases, in that order; junction bases with no gene match: 6. This CDR3 is built from 14 residues.

This chain connects TRBV10-3 to TRBJ2-1, with TRBD2 identical over 13 bases. V was clipped by 0 bases and J by 5 bases; unmatched bases: 7. Germline V CDR1 and CDR2: ENHRY, SYGVKD. The CDR3 is made up of 18 amino acids. The CDR3: CAISESVTSGGLHNEQFF. For the CDR3, the DNA is TGTGCCATCAGTGAGTCGGTGACTAGCGGGGGGCTCCACAATGAGCAGTTCTTC.